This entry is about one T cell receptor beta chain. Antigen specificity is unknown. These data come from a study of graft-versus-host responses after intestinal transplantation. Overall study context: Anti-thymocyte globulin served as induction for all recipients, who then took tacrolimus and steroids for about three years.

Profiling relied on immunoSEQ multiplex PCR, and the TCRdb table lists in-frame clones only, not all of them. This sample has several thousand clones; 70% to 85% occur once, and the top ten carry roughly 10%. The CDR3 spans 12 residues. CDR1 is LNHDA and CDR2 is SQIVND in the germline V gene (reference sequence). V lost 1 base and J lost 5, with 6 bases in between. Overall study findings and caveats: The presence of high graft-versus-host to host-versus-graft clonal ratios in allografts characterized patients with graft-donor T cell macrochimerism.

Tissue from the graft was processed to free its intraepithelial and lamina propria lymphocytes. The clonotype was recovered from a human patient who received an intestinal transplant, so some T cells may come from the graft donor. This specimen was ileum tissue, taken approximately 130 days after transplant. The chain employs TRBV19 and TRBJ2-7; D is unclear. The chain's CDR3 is CASSIGWNEQYF. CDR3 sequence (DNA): TGTGCCAGTAGTATAGGATGGAACGAGCAGTACTTC.